These T cell receptor beta chains were read from a single sample in a study of blood T cell repertoires in COVID-19. The protocol was immunoSEQ multiplex PCR, while the TCRdb copy is restricted to in-frame clones and leaves out a portion. Here the sample spans around 170,000 clones, roughly four fifths being singletons. The sequenced material came from peripheral blood. Source of these receptors: a woman between 40 and 50 years old with acute or convalescent COVID-19. CDR3s include the opening cysteine and the closing phenylalanine or tryptophan. The D gene is left open where the match is weak. Clone sizes are given selectively: once, few, many, or a class where the clone is expanded.

clone_size d_call j_call v_call cdr3_nt cdr3_aa
NA TRBD2 TRBJ2-1 TRBV5-1 TGCGCCAGCAGCTCTGTCCCGGGACTAGCGGGAGGGAATGAGCAGTTCTTC CASSSVPGLAGGNEQFF
NA TRBD1 TRBJ1-3 TRBV30 TGTGCCTGGACAGGCGGAGGGGGCGAAAACACCATATATTTT CAWTGGGGENTIYF
NA NA TRBJ2-2 TRBV27 TGTGCCAGCAGTTTTCAAATCGGGGAGCTGTTTTTT CASSFQIGELFF
NA TRBD1 TRBJ1-5 TRBV10-3 TGTGCCATCAGTGAGCCAGGACAGGGCTATCAGCCCCAGCATTTT CAISEPGQGYQPQHF
NA NA TRBJ1-2 TRBV6-4 TGTGCCAGCAGCCTCAGGGTGGGATATGGCTACACCTTC CASSLRVGYGYTF
NA NA TRBJ1-1 TRBV11-2 TGTGCCAGCAGCTTAGATCAGCCGGGGGCTTTCTTT CASSLDQPGAFF
NA TRBD1 TRBJ1-1 TRBV30 TGTGCCTGGAGTGGGGACAGAACCACTGAAGCTTTCTTT CAWSGDRTTEAFF
NA NA TRBJ2-1 TRBV10-3 TGTGCCATCAGTGAGGGGACTCCAAATGAGCAGTTCTTC CAISEGTPNEQFF
NA NA TRBJ1-1 TRBV20-1 TGCAGTGCTAGTCGTGGTCAGTTGAACACTGAAGCTTTCTTT CSASRGQLNTEAFF
once TRBD1 TRBJ1-5 TRBV7-8 TGTGCCAGCAGCTTAGGGGGACAGGGAAGGAATCAGCCCCAGCATTTT CASSLGGQGRNQPQHF
NA NA TRBJ1-2 TRBV23-1 TGCGCCAGCAGTCAATCCCGAAGAGAGAACTATGGCTACACCTTC CASSQSRRENYGYTF
many NA TRBJ2-3 TRBV5-5 TGTGCCAGCAGCTCACGAGTAGGGGCAGATACGCAGTATTTT CASSSRVGADTQYF
NA TRBD1 TRBJ1-5 TRBV30 TGTGCCTGGAGCCGAATGACAGGGGGCGAGATTAATCAGCCCCAGCATTTT CAWSRMTGGEINQPQHF
NA TRBD2 TRBJ2-7 TRBV28 TGTGCCAGCAATACCGGGACTAGCCTCTACGAGCAGTACTTC CASNTGTSLYEQYF
NA NA TRBJ2-7 TRBV28 TGTGCCAGCAGCTCGGCCCGGACGCGGGGTCACTTC CASSSARTRGHF
NA TRBD1 TRBJ1-4 TRBV5-6 TGTGCCAGCAGCTTGACCGGACAGGGAGGAGAAAAACTGTTTTTT CASSLTGQGGEKLFF
NA TRBD1 TRBJ1-4 TRBV11-2 TGTGCCAGCAGCACTAACAGGGGCCAACGGAGGACTAATGAAAAACTGTTTTTT CASSTNRGQRRTNEKLFF
NA NA TRBJ1-2 TRBV6-6 TGTGCCAGCAGTCGCGAAGCTACAGGGCTCTATGGCTACACCTTC CASSREATGLYGYTF
NA NA TRBJ1-2 TRBV7-3 TGTGCCAGCAGCTTAGGGGCAGGCTATGGCTACACCTTC CASSLGAGYGYTF
NA TRBD1 TRBJ1-1 TRBV5-4 TGTGCCAGCAGCTTGGATGTAGGGTGGGGACAGGGGGCGTCCGAAGCTTTCTTT CASSLDVGWGQGASEAFF